What follows are 3 T cell receptor beta chains derived from one specimen sequenced in a study of blood T cell repertoires in COVID-19. Produced via immunoSEQ multiplex PCR; TCRdb's table is partial and in-frame only. Altogether roughly 56,000 clones are present, roughly nine tenths being singletons, with the ten largest covering 43%. The sample consisted of peripheral blood. Receptor source: a woman aged 60 to 75 with COVID-19, enrolled during active disease.

The V gene is TRBV19, the J gene TRBJ1-5, with D unresolved. The length of the CDR3 is 14 residues. V lost 5 bases and J lost 1, with 9 bases in between. Germline V CDR1 and CDR2: LNHDA, SQIVND (reference sequence). In DNA form, the CDR3 reads TGTGCCAGTAGTGGACTGATAAGCAATCAGCCCCAGCATTTT. Its translation is CASSGLISNQPQHF.

Here the CDR3 reads CASSYSQVRNTEAFF. In DNA form, the CDR3 reads TGTGCCAGCAGTTACTCGCAAGTGAGGAACACTGAAGCTTTCTTT. This chain links TRBV6-2 or TRBV6-3 with TRBJ1-1; the D is unclear. Germline CDR1 MNHEY, CDR2 SVGEGT. The CDR3 sequence is 15 residues long. V lost 0 bases to trimming and J lost 1 base, with 9 bases between them.

This chain uses TRBV2 with TRBJ1-2, with 7 positions matching TRBD1. This CDR3 has 14 residues. J gave up 1 base and V 4 bases, and 3 bases lay outside the gene matches. Germline CDR1 is SNHLY and CDR2 is FYNNEI. Here the CDR3 DNA reads TGTGCCAGCAGTGGGGACAGAATTAACTATGGCTACACCTTC. This gives the protein CASSGDRINYGYTF.